The table lists the clone carrying this T cell receptor beta chain with many counts. Its antigen is undetermined. Enrolled ophthalmopathy patients presented with a Clinical Activity Score of at least 3, a NOSPECS grade of at least 4, and disease duration under 3 months. Patients having uncontrolled infection, another autoimmune disease, pregnancy or lactation were not included. J was trimmed by 4 bases and V by 4 bases; bases with no gene match: 7. Germline lookup yields CDR1 ENHRY and CDR2 SYGVKD. This CDR3 has 15 residues. This sample is part of a study of T cells in Graves' hyperthyroidism and ophthalmopathy. Amplified TCR beta CDR3 regions derived from RNA transcripts. First-round RT-PCR with HTBI primers amplified the TCR CDR3 region. Each CDR3 protein gets one entry after TCRdb re-called the multiplex PCR reads with MiXCR. The sample contains more than 300,000 distinct CDR3 sequences, about 18% of which appear only once.

Whole-study results and caveats: A 13 V-J model separated ophthalmopathy from stable hyperthyroidism. Progression to ophthalmopathy was predicted a median of roughly seven months early.

This clonotype originated in a man younger than 35 with Graves' ophthalmopathy. The sample consisted of blood. The chain joins TRBV10-3 to TRBJ1-2, with 9 bases matching TRBD1. The CDR3 DNA is TGTGCCATCAGTGGGGCTGGGACAGGGATCTATGGCTACACCTTC. Protein: CAISGAGTGIYGYTF.